This TCR beta chain was recorded in a study of T cell therapy after organ transplantation. Study outcomes and limitations: Endogenous clonotypes not in therapy products appeared after therapy alongside transferred ones. Nonresponder repertoires showed strong pretherapy expansions, barely changing post-therapy.

The repertoire was sequenced with immunoSEQ multiplex PCR; TCRdb's copy has only in-frame clones and lacks some. The sample contains about 48,000 clones, about 94% of which appear only once. On this clone itself: Antigen: not known.

Between the trimmed V and J ends, which lost 6 bases and 9 bases, there was a span of 12 bases. Germline assignment: CDR1 SEHNR and CDR2 FQNEAQ (reference sequence). This CDR3 comprises 12 residues. This sequence joins TRBV7-9 and TRBJ2-1, with D perhaps assigned TRBD1 or TRBD2 (5 bases each). The sequencing here drew on CD8+ T cells from blood, taken before autologous CMV-specific T cell therapy. The receptor comes from a human patient who had received a solid organ transplant and had CMV disease. CDR3 region: CASRIIGGEQFF. The DNA of the CDR3 is TGTGCCAGCAGAATAATTGGGGGTGAGCAGTTCTTC. Combining the CDR3 with reference TRBV7-9 and TRBJ2-1 gives the whole variable domain DTGVSQNPRHKITKRGQNVTFRCDPISEHNRLYWYRQTLGQGPEFLTYFQNEAQLEKSRLLSDRFSAERPKGSFSTLEIQRTEQGDSAMYLCASRIIGGEQFFGPGTRLTVL.